The source of this T cell receptor beta chain is a study of T cell responses to AZD1222 COVID-19 vaccine. The germline CDR1 and CDR2 sequences are MGHRA and YSYEKL. The CDR3 is 17 residues long. The V end lost 0 bases, the J end lost 0 bases, and 12 bases lay between the germline ends. Study outcomes and limitations: Baseline antibody screening turned up just six seropositive AZD1222 recipients.

The repertoire was sequenced with immunoSEQ multiplex PCR; TCRdb's copy has only in-frame clones and lacks some. The top ten hold 2.5% to 3% of the sample, which has 75,000 to 100,000 clones, roughly 90% seen once. This clone appeared once. The antigen remains unidentified. The chain joins TRBV4-1 to TRBJ1-3; D is uncertain. This clonotype originated in an adult in good health. The sequenced sample was peripheral blood, obtained on day 0 of AZD1222 vaccination. CDR3 sequence: CASSQDRQVRSGNTIYF. CDR3 DNA: TGCGCCAGCAGCCAAGATCGGCAGGTCCGCTCTGGAAACACCATATATTTT.